The 27 T cell receptor beta chains listed next were all sequenced from one sample in a study of prognosis after radiotherapy for stage I lung cancer. Two-round multiplex PCR amplified TCR beta CDR3 from genomic DNA. First-round PCR, the initial amplification, used primers specific to each TRBV and TRBJ gene. TCRdb reprocessed the multiplex PCR reads with MiXCR, giving one entry per CDR3 protein. The sample records fewer than 25,000 distinct CDR3 sequences, around 37% being singletons. Sequencing used PBMCs, obtained before or after stereotactic body radiation therapy (not recorded which). The receptors shown here come from a donor older than 45 with non-small cell lung cancer.

The chain has TRBV28 and TRBJ2-7; D is ambiguous. Germline lookup yields CDR1 MDHEN and CDR2 SYDVKM. The CDR3 totals 13 residues. Trimming took 3 bases from V and 2 from J, leaving 8 bases between them. The CDR3 protein is CASSFPNTYEQYF. DNA for the CDR3: TGTGCCAGCAGTTTTCCGAACACCTACGAGCAGTACTTC.

This clonotype was recorded many times. The chain links TRBV9 to TRBJ2-7; unclear D gene. Looked up from germline, CDR1 is SGDLS and CDR2 is YYNGEE. The CDR3 covers 14 residues. V lost 0 bases, J lost 1 base, and 8 bases lay in between. The chain's CDR3 is CASSVGSGSYEQYF. CDR3 nucleotides: TGTGCCAGCAGCGTAGGGAGTGGGTCCTACGAGCAGTACTTC.

In its sample, this clonotype was seen many times. CDR3 nucleotide sequence: TGTGCCAGCAGTTTAGGGACCGAAAGCTATGGCTACACCTTC. As protein: CASSLGTESYGYTF. The chain uses TRBV12-3 or TRBV12-4 and TRBJ1-2; D unclear. The CDR3 length is 14 residues. V was shortened by 1 base and J by 4 bases, with 10 bases between the two germline ends.

This clonotype has at least ten counts. The rearrangement uses TRBV13 and TRBJ2-7; TRBD1 or TRBD2 may be the D gene (5 bases each). Germline V CDR1 and CDR2: PRHDT, FYEKMQ (reference sequence). The CDR3 totals 14 residues. V lost 0 bases, J lost 0 bases, and 6 bases lay in between. The CDR3 nucleotides are TGTGCCAGCAGCTTAGGGGGGGACTCCTACGAGCAGTACTTC. This encodes CASSLGGDSYEQYF.

In its sample, this clonotype was seen many times. CDR3 in amino acids: CASSKETGVGQPQHF. CDR3 sequence (DNA): TGTGCCAGCAGTAAAGAGACAGGGGTCGGTCAGCCCCAGCATTTT. The V and J genes are TRBV2 and TRBJ1-5, with 8 bases lining up with TRBD1. Trimming took 5 bases from V and 6 from J; bases not matched to a gene: 9. Germline assignment: CDR1 SNHLY and CDR2 FYNNEI. The CDR3 has 15 amino acids.

This clonotype was detected ten times or more. The chain couples TRBV28 to TRBJ2-1; TRBD2 agrees at 8 bases. CDR1 MDHEN and CDR2 SYDVKM come from the germline V gene. The CDR3 is 15 residues long. The V gene end was trimmed by 3 bases and the J gene end by 1 base; junction bases not matched to a gene: 2. DNA of the CDR3: TGTGCCAGCAGTTTCCGCGGGAGGTCCTACAATGAGCAGTTCTTC. Its translation is CASSFRGRSYNEQFF.

This clonotype was seen many times. This may arise from a read error, as a much more abundant clone is one base away. The DNA for the CDR3 is TGTGCCAGCGGTTACTCATCTTGGACACCCCTTCATTTT. Amino acid sequence: CASGYSSWTPLHF. The chain joins TRBV6-2 or TRBV6-3 to TRBJ1-5; the D gene is possibly TRBD1 (5 bases). The CDR3 is made up of 13 amino acids. The germline V gene has CDR1 MNHEY and CDR2 SVGEGT.

As to this clonotype: A far larger clone differs by one base, so this is likely a read error. This chain links TRBV6-8 with TRBJ2-3; 9 bases line up with TRBD2. CDR3 size: 14 residues. Germline V CDR1 and CDR2: MNHGY, SAAAGT. This chain's CDR3 is CVSSAGGVTDTQYF. CDR3 in DNA: TGTGTCAGCTCGGCGGGAGGGGTCACAGATACGCAGTATTTT.

This clonotype was seen repeatedly, ten times or more. The V and J genes are TRBV6-1 and TRBJ1-4, with D tentatively TRBD1 (5 bases). CDR1 is MNHNS, CDR2 SASEGT, per germline. Trimming cost V 2 bases and J 1 base, with 11 bases left between them. The length of the CDR3 is 16 residues. CDR3 sequence: CASSEPQGGTNEKLFF. Written as DNA, the CDR3 is TGTGCCAGCAGTGAACCGCAGGGAGGAACTAATGAAAAACTGTTTTTT.

A word on this clonotype: It may be a read error: a sequence one base away is much more abundant. The chain has TRBV4-3 and TRBJ2-5; TRBD2 matches 11 bases. This CDR3 comprises 18 residues. Germline V lookup: CDR1 LGHNA, CDR2 YSLEER. Trimming removed 2 bases from V and 7 bases from J; junction bases left unmatched: 15. CDR3 nucleotide sequence: TGCGCCAGCAGCCAACCCCAGGCCGTACTAGCGGGAGTAGGGACCCAGTACTTC. It encodes CASSQPQAVLAGVGTQYF.

This clonotype has a count of ten or more. This sequence joins TRBV6-1 and TRBJ2-7; 8 nucleotides agree with TRBD2. Germline V CDR1 and CDR2: MNHNS, SASEGT. The CDR3 is 15 residues long. The ends lost 5 bases at V and 0 bases at J; junction bases unmatched: 6. The CDR3 reads CASSRQREYSYEQYF. The CDR3 DNA is TGTGCCAGCAGTCGCCAGCGGGAGTACTCCTACGAGCAGTACTTC.

This clonotype has at least ten counts. The chain employs TRBV29-1 and TRBJ1-2, with a possible D match to TRBD1 (5 bases). Trimming cost V 3 bases and J 0 bases, with 17 bases left between them. Looked up from germline, CDR1 is SQVTM and CDR2 is ANQGSEA. The CDR3 is made up of 16 amino acids. The CDR3 DNA is TGCAGCGTTGATGTTTGGGGCCCGCGAGCTAACTATGGCTACACCTTC. Its protein is CSVDVWGPRANYGYTF.

This clonotype was counted ten times or more. The V call is TRBV11-3, the J call TRBJ2-7; maybe TRBD1 (6 bases). V was trimmed by 2 bases and J by 0 bases, leaving 11 bases between them. The V gene's germline CDR1 is SGHNT and CDR2 YENEEA. The CDR3 is made up of 15 amino acids. The CDR3 region is CASSLQGTLSYEQYF. CDR3 DNA sequence: TGTGCCAGCAGCTTACAGGGGACCCTCTCCTACGAGCAGTACTTC. Drawing the rest from reference TRBV11-3 and TRBJ2-7, the complete variable domain is EAGVVQSPRYKIIEKKQPVAFWCNPISGHNTLYWYLQNLGQGPELLIRYENEEAVDDSQLPKDRFSAERLKGVDSTLKIQPAELGDSAVYLCASSLQGTLSYEQYFGPGTRLTVT.

The rearrangement joins TRBV6-1 to TRBJ2-4; D is perhaps TRBD2 (5 bases). Germline loops: CDR1 MNHNS, CDR2 SASEGT. V lost 2 bases to trimming and J lost 1 base, with 9 bases between them. The CDR3 extends over 15 amino acids. The CDR3 region has the DNA TGTGCCAGCAGTGAACAGCCGGGGGCCAAAAACATTCAGTACTTC. Residues: CASSEQPGAKNIQYF.

This clonotype has a count of ten or more. CDR3 region: CASRLAMNTEAFF. The CDR3 coding sequence is TGTGCCAGTAGGTTAGCTATGAACACTGAAGCTTTCTTT. The chain carries TRBV19 and TRBJ1-1, with no clear D. Germline V gene data show CDR1 as LNHDA and CDR2 as SQIVND (reference sequence). V lost 6 bases, J lost 0 bases, and 8 bases lay in between. CDR3 size: 13 residues.

This chain links TRBV28 with TRBJ1-2, with D unresolved. Germline CDR1 and CDR2: MDHEN and SYDVKM. This CDR3 has 12 amino acids. V gave up 2 bases and J gave up 4 bases, with 5 bases separating them. DNA for the CDR3: TGTGCCAGCAGTTTAAGGCCCTATGGCTACACCTTC. Protein product: CASSLRPYGYTF.

Regarding this clonotype: Given a much more abundant clone one base away, this may be a read error. The V gene is TRBV4-2, the J gene TRBJ2-1; D gene uncertain. The germline CDR1 and CDR2 sequences are LGHNA and YNFKEQ. CDR3 size: 18 residues. The CDR3 DNA sequence: TGTTCCAGCAGCCAACGCAAAACGGTGCTGTCTCCCGGGAATGAGCAGTTCTTC. Its translation is CSSSQRKTVLSPGNEQFF.

This clonotype was found many times. This sequence joins TRBV7-9 and TRBJ2-3, with 9 bases that match TRBD2. The CDR3 is 15 residues long. Trimming removed 3 bases from V and 6 bases from J; junction bases left unmatched: 7. CDR1 SEHNR and CDR2 FQNEAQ come from the germline V gene (reference sequence). As DNA, the CDR3 is TGTGCCAGCAGCTTCTCTAGCGGGGAGGGGGATACGCAGTATTTT. It encodes CASSFSSGEGDTQYF.

This clonotype was seen ten or more times. The chain recombines TRBV18 with TRBJ1-2; D may be TRBD1 (5 bases). Germline V lookup: CDR1 KGHSH, CDR2 LQKENI. The CDR3 extends over 14 amino acids. V was trimmed by 4 bases and J by 5 bases, leaving 14 bases between them. CDR3 nucleotide sequence: TGTGCCAGCTCACACCGGGACCGATCGTATGGCTACACCTTC. This translates into CASSHRDRSYGYTF.

The chain combines TRBV20-1 with TRBJ2-3, with 7 nucleotides matching TRBD2. With 3 bases clipped from V and 2 bases from J, the junction kept 11 bases outside the gene matches. CDR1 is DFQATT and CDR2 is SNEGSKA in the germline V gene (reference sequence). The CDR3 extends over 16 amino acids. CDR3 nucleotide sequence: TGCAGTGCTAGTAAAAGGGCGGGGGACTACACAGATACGCAGTATTTT. It yields the protein CSASKRAGDYTDTQYF.

As concerns this clonotype: A read error is possible here, since a much larger clone lies one base away. This sequence joins TRBV29-1 and TRBJ2-5; D call uncertain. The CDR3 contains 12 residues. V was clipped by 5 bases and J by 5 bases, with 12 bases between them. Germline assignment: CDR1 SQVTM and CDR2 ANQGSEA. CDR3 coding DNA: TGCAGCGTTCCACCCGGAGCGGAGACCCAGTACTTC. Its translation is CSVPPGAETQYF.

A word on this clonotype: A far larger clone is one nucleotide away, so this likely arose from a read error. J is TRBJ1-1 and V is TRBV6-2 or TRBV6-3, with a weak D call TRBD1 (6 bases). The CDR3 has 14 residues. Germline CDR1 reads MNHEY; CDR2 reads SVGEGT. The CDR3 region is CASSSKGGLSEALF. The CDR3 nucleotides are TGTGCCAGCAGTTCTAAGGGGGGACTTTCTGAAGCTCTCTTT.

This clonotype turned up a few times. The chain uses TRBV18 and TRBJ2-3; 8 bases map to TRBD1. Germline trimming cut 6 bases from V and 1 base from J; bases unmatched to any gene: 6. The germline gives CDR1 KGHSH, CDR2 LQKENI. There are 15 residues in the CDR3. CDR3 DNA sequence: TGTGCCAGCTCGTATGACAGGGGCGGCACAGATACGCAGTATTTT. This translates into CASSYDRGGTDTQYF.

As regards this clonotype: The junction shows a germline mismatch at one end, possibly a read error. The rearrangement links TRBV4-1 to TRBJ2-2; 9 bases are shared with TRBD1. This CDR3 contains 16 residues. The germline V gene has CDR1 MGHRA and CDR2 YSYEKL. The CDR3 is CACSPRTGVNTGELFF. The CDR3 DNA reads TGCGCCTGCAGCCCACGGACAGGGGTGAACACCGGGGAGCTGTTTTTT.

To note about this clonotype: This may arise from a read error, as a much more abundant clone is one base away. The chain recombines TRBV4-2 with TRBJ1-1; D unclear. CDR3 length: 14 residues. Germline V gene sequence: CDR1 LGHNA, CDR2 YNFKEQ. Trimming took off 3 bases at V and 1 base at J, with 9 bases between the two ends. DNA of the CDR3: TGTGCCAGCAGCCACGGGTCGGGGAACACTGAAGCTTTCTTT. Protein product: CASSHGSGNTEAFF.

The rearrangement joins TRBV24-1 to TRBJ1-2, with a possible D match to TRBD1 (5 bases). V was trimmed by 4 bases and J by 0 bases, leaving 14 bases between them. Germline-derived CDR1 and CDR2 are KGHDR and SFDVKD. The CDR3 runs to 16 residues. CDR3 in amino acids: CATSDFDSGTNYGYTF. The CDR3 bases are TGTGCCACCAGTGACTTCGACAGCGGAACTAACTATGGCTACACCTTC.

In this sample, this clonotype turned up once. The V and J genes are TRBV3-1 and TRBJ2-5; TRBD1 is a possible D gene (6 bases). This CDR3 region has 16 residues. Trimming pared 1 base from V and 5 bases from J, leaving 17 bases between. Germline V gene sequence: CDR1 LGHDT, CDR2 YNNKEL (reference sequence). Here the CDR3 DNA reads TGTGCCAGCAGCCAAGTGGGGCAGGGGAACGGGGAGACCCAGTACTTC. Translated, it gives CASSQVGQGNGETQYF.